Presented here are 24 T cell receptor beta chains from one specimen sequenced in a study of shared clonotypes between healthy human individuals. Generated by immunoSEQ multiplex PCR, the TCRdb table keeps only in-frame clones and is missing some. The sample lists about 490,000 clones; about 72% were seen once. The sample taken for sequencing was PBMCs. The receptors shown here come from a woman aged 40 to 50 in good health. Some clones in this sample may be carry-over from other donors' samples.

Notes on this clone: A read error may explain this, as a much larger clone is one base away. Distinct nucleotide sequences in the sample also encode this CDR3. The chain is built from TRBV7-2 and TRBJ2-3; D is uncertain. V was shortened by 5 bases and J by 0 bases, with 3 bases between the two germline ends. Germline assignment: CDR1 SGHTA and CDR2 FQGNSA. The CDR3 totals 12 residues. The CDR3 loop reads CASSPSTDTQYF. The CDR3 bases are TGTGCCAGCAGCCCGAGCACAGATACGCAGTATTTT.

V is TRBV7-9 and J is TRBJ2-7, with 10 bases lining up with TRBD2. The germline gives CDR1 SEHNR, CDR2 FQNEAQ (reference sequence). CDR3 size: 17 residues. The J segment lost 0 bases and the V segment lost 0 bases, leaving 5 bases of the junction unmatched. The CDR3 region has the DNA TGTGCCAGCAGCTTAGCTCCTAGCGGGAGTGTCTCCTACGAGCAGTACTTC. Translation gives CASSLAPSGSVSYEQYF.

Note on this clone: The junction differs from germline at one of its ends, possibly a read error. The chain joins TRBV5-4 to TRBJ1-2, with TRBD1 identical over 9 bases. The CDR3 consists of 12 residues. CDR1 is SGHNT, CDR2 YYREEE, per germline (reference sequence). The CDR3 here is CASSLPGRDRVF. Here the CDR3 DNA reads TGTGCCAGCAGCCTGCCGGGAAGGGACAGGGTTTTC.

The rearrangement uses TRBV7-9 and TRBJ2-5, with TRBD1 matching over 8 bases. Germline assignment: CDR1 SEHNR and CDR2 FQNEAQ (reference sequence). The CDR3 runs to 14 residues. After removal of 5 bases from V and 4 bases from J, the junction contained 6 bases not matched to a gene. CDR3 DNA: TGTGCCAGCAGCAGGCCAGGGGGCTCAGAGACCCAGTACTTC. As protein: CASSRPGGSETQYF.

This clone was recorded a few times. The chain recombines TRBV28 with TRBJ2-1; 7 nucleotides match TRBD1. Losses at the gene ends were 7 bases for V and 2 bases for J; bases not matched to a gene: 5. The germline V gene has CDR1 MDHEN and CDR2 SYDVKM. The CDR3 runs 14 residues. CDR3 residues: CASIPDRTYNEQFF. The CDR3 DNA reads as TGTGCCAGCATCCCGGACAGGACCTACAATGAGCAGTTCTTC.

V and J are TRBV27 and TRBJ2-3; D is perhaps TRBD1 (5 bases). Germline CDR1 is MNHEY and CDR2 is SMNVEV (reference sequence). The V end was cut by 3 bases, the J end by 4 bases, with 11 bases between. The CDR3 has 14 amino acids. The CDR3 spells CASSFLDNADTQYF. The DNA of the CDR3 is TGTGCCAGCAGTTTCCTGGACAATGCAGATACGCAGTATTTT.

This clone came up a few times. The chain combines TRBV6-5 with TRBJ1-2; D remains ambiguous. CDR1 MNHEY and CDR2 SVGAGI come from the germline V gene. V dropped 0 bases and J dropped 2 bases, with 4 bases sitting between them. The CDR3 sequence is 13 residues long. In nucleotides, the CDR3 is TGTGCCAGCAGTTACTCACAAAACTATGGCTACACCTTC. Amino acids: CASSYSQNYGYTF.

The CDR3 here is CASRDRNYGYTF. In nucleotides, the CDR3 is TGTGCCAGTAGAGACAGAAACTATGGCTACACCTTC. The chain couples TRBV19 to TRBJ1-2; TRBD1 might be the D (5 bases). The CDR3 runs to 12 residues. V lost 6 bases, J lost 2 bases, and 7 bases lay in between. Germline CDR1 is LNHDA and CDR2 is SQIVND (reference sequence).

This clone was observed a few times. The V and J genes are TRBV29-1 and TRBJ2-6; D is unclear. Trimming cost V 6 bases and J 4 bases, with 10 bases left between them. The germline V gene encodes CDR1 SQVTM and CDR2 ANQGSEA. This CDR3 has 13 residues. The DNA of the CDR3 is TGCAGCGTCTTAGTGTCCGGGGCCAACGTCCTGACTTTC. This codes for CSVLVSGANVLTF.

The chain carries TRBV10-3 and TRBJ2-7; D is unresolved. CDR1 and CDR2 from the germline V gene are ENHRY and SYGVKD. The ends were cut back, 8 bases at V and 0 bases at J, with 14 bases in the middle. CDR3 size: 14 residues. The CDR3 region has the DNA TGTGCCATCCAAAGAGTGGCTAGCTCCTACGAGCAGTACTTC. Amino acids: CAIQRVASSYEQYF.

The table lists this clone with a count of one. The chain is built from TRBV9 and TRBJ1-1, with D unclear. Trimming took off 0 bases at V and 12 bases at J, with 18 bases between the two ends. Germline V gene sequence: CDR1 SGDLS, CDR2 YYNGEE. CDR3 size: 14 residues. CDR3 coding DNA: TGTGCCAGCAGCGTAGAACGAGTCACAGATAGAACTTTCTTT. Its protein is CASSVERVTDRTFF.

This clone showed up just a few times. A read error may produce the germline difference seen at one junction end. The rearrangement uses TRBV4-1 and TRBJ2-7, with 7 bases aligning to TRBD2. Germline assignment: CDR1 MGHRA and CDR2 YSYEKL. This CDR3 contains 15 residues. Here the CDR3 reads CASSQDQRESSEQYF. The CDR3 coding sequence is TGCGCCAGCAGCCAAGACCAGCGGGAATCCTCCGAGCAGTACTTC.

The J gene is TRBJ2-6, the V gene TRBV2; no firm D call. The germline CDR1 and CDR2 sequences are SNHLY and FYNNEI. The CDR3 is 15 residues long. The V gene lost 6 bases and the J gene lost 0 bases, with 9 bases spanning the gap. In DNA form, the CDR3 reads TGTGCCAGCAGCGATAGGAACTCTGGGGCCAACGTCCTGACTTTC. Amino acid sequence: CASSDRNSGANVLTF.

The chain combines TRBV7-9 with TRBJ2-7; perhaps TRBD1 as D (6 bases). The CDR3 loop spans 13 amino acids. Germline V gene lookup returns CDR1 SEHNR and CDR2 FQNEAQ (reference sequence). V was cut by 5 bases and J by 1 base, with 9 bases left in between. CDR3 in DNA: TGTGCCAGCAGCCAACAGGGTTCCTACGAGCAGTACTTC. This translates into CASSQQGSYEQYF. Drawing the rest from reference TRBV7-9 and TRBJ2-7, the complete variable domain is DTGVSQNPRHKITKRGQNVTFRCDPISEHNRLYWYRQTLGQGPEFLTYFQNEAQLEKSRLLSDRFSAERPKGSFSTLEIQRTEQGDSAMYLCASSQQGSYEQYFGPGTRLTVT.

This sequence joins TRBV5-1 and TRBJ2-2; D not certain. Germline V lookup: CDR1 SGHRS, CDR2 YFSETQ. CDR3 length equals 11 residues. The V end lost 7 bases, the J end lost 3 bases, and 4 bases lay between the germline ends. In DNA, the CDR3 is TGCGCCAGCGGGTACACCGGGGAGCTGTTTTTT. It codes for CASGYTGELFF.

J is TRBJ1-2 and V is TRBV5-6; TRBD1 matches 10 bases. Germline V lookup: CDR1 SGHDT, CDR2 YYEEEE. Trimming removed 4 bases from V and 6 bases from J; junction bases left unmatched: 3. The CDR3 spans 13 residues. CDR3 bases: TGTGCCAGCAGCGTAGACAGGGGGCATGGCTACACCTTC. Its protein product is CASSVDRGHGYTF. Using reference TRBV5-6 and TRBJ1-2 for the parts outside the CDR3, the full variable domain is DAGVTQSPTHLIKTRGQQVTLRCSPKSGHDTVSWYQQALGQGPQFIFQYYEEEERQRGNFPDRFSGHQFPNYSSELNVNALLLGDSALYLCASSVDRGHGYTFGSGTRLTVV.

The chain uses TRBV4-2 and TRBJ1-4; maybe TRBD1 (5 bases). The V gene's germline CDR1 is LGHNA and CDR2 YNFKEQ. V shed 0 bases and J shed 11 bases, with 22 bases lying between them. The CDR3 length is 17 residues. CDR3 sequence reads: CASSQDPPGPRRPKLFF. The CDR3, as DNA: TGTGCCAGCAGCCAAGACCCACCGGGACCCCGACGGCCTAAACTGTTTTTT.

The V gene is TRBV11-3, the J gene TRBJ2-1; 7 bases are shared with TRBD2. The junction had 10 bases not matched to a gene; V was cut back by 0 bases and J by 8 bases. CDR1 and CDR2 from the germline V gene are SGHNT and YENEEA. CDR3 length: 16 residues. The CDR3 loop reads CASSLDVAGVGDEQFF. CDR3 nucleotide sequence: TGTGCCAGCAGCTTAGATGTGGCGGGAGTAGGCGATGAGCAGTTCTTC.

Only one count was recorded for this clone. DNA for the CDR3: TGCGCCAGCAGCCCCGCCGGGACTAGCGGGTTGACCTACAATGAGCAGTTCTTC. It yields the protein CASSPAGTSGLTYNEQFF. The chain recombines TRBV5-1 with TRBJ2-1; the match to TRBD2 covers 12 bases. The V gene end was trimmed by 4 bases and the J gene end by 2 bases; junction bases not matched to a gene: 10. CDR1 is SGHRS, CDR2 YFSETQ, per germline. The CDR3 contains 18 residues.

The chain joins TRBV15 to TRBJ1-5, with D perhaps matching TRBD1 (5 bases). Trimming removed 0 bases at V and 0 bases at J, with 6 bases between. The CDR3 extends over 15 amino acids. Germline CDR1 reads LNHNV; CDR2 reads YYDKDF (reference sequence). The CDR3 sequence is CATSRDTGSNQPQHF. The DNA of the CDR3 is TGTGCCACCAGCAGAGATACAGGTAGCAATCAGCCCCAGCATTTT.

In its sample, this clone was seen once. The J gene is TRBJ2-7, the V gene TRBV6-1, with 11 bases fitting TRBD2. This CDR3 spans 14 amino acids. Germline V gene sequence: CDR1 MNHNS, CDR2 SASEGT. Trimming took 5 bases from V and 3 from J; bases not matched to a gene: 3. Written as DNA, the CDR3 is TGTGCCAGCAGTCTCGGGACTAGCGGCTACGAGCAGTACTTC. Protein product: CASSLGTSGYEQYF.

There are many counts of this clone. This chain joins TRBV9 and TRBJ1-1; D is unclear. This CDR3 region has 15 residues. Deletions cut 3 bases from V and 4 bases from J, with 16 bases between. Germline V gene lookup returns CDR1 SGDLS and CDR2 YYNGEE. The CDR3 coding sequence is TGTGCCAGCAGCGCCCGCTCTGGGGTTTCCACTGAAGCTTTCTTT. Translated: CASSARSGVSTEAFF.

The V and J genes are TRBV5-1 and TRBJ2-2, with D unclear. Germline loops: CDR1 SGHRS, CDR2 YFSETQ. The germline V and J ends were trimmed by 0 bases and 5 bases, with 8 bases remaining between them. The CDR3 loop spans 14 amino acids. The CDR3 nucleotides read TGCGCCAGCAGCTTGGACGTCGGTACCGGGGAGCTGTTTTTT. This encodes CASSLDVGTGELFF. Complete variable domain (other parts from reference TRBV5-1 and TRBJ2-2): KAGVTQTPRYLIKTRGQQVTLSCSPISGHRSVSWYQQTPGQGLQFLFEYFSETQRNKGNFPGRFSGRQFSNSRSEMNVSTLELGDSALYLCASSLDVGTGELFFGEGSRLTVL.

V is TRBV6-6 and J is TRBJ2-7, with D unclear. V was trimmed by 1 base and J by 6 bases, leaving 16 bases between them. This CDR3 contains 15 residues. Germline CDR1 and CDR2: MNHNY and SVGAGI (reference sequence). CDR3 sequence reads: CASSYLGLEWFEQYF. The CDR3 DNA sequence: TGTGCCAGCAGTTACTTAGGGCTTGAGTGGTTCGAGCAGTACTTC.